The 5 T cell receptor beta chains given below trace back to one sample, sequenced in a study of T cells in Graves' hyperthyroidism and ophthalmopathy (dated by TCRdb to the late 2010s). Libraries were built with multiplex PCR. Reads for this sample came from an Illumina HiSeq 2000. The TCR beta CDR3 regions were amplified from the RNA transcripts. The TCR CDR3 was subjected to a first round of RT-PCR using the HTBI primer set and the Qiagen OneStep RT-PCR kit. TCRdb handled the public reads itself, with Q25 trimming in fastp and clone calling in MiXCR, and kept productive beta chains. CDR3 protein sequences are deduplicated, and each keeps its most common genes and DNA. A total of roughly 500,000 distinct CDR3 sequences appear in this sample, about 43% of them only once. Jointly, the top ten make up under 20% of the sample. Sequencing used peripheral blood or thyroid tissue (not recorded which). The receptors stem from an adult woman with Graves' disease, either hyperthyroidism or ophthalmopathy (not recorded which).

This clonotype was counted a few times. V gene TRBV10-3 combines with J gene TRBJ2-5, with 8 nucleotides matching TRBD2. The CDR3 totals 15 residues. CDR1 and CDR2 (germline): ENHRY, SYGVKD. Trimming took 10 bases from V and 5 from J; bases not matched to a gene: 15. This chain's CDR3 is CANRLGGRPGETQYF. In DNA, the CDR3 is TGTGCCAACCGACTAGGCGGGAGGCCGGGGGAGACCCAGTACTTC.

As for this clonotype: A read error is possible here, since a much larger clone lies one base away. The V gene is TRBV7-9, the J gene TRBJ1-3; TRBD1 agrees at 9 bases. The ends lost 6 bases at V and 2 bases at J; junction bases unmatched: 2. CDR3 length: 14 amino acids. The germline V gene encodes CDR1 SEHNR and CDR2 FQNEAQ (reference sequence). This CDR3 reads CASRQGAAGNTIYF. The CDR3 bases are TGTGCCAGCAGACAGGGGGCAGCTGGAAACACCATATATTTT.

This clonotype was recorded at least ten times. DNA for the CDR3: TGTGCCAGCAGCCCCGGGACAGGGAAACTTAAAGAGACCCAGTACTTC. Its translation is CASSPGTGKLKETQYF. The genes are TRBV13 and TRBJ2-5; 9 bases align to TRBD1. The CDR3 is 16 residues long. Germline CDR1 and CDR2: PRHDT and FYEKMQ (reference sequence). With 5 bases clipped from V and 3 bases from J, the junction kept 10 bases outside the gene matches.

This rearrangement joins TRBV2 to TRBJ2-3; D remains ambiguous. Per the germline V gene, CDR1 is SNHLY and CDR2 is FYNNEI. The CDR3 sequence is 14 residues long. The V gene lost 4 bases and the J gene lost 4 bases, with 12 bases spanning the gap. This CDR3 reads CASSGTAGSDTQYF. CDR3 sequence (DNA): TGTGCCAGCAGTGGGACGGCCGGATCAGATACGCAGTATTTT.

Many counts were recorded for this clonotype. The chain is built from TRBV12-3 or TRBV12-4 and TRBJ1-1, with no clear D. Trimming shortened V by 6 bases and J by 5 bases, and 13 bases separated the two germline ends. This CDR3 has 13 residues. This CDR3 is CASSLGLWTEAFF. CDR3 coding DNA: TGTGCCAGCAGCCTCGGGCTCTGGACTGAAGCTTTCTTT.